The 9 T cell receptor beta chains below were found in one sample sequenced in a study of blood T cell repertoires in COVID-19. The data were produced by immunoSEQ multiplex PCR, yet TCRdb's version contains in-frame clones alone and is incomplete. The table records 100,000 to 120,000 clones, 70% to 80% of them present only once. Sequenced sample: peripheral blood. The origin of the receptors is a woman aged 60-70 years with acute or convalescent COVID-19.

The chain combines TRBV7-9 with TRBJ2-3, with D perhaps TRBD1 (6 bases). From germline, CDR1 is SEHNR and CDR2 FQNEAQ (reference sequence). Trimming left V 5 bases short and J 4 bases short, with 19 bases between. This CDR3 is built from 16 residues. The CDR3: CASSAQGQRQADTQYF. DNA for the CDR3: TGTGCCAGCAGCGCCCAAGGACAGCGGCAGGCAGATACGCAGTATTTT.

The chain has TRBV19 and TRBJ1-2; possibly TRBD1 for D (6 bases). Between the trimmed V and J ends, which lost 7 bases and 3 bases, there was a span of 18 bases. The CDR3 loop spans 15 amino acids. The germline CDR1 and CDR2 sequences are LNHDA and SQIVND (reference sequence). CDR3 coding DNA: TGTGCCAGTACCCGATCGAGGGCAGGGGACTATGGCTACACCTTC. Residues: CASTRSRAGDYGYTF.

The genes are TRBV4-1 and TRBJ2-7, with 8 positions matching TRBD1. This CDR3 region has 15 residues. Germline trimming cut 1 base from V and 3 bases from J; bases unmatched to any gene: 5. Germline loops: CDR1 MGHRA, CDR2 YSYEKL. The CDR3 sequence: CASSQAGTGDYEQYF. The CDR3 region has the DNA TGCGCCAGCAGCCAAGCCGGGACAGGCGACTACGAGCAGTACTTC.

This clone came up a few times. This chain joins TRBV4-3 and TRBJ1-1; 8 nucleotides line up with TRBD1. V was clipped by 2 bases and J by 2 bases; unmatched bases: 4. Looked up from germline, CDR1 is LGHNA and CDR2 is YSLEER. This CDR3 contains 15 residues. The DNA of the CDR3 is TGCGCCAGCAGCCAAAGGGACAGGACAAACACTGAAGCTTTCTTT. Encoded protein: CASSQRDRTNTEAFF.

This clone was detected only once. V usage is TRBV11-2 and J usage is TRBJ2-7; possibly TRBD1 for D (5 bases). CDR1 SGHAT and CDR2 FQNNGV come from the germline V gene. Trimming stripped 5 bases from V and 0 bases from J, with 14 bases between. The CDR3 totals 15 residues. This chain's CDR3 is CASSTTGLNSYEQYF. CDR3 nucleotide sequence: TGTGCCAGCAGCACTACAGGTCTGAACTCCTACGAGCAGTACTTC.

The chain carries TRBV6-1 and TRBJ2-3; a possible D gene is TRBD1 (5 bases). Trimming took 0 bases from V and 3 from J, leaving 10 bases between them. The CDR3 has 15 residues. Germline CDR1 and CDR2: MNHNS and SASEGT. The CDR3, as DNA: TGTGCCAGCAGTGAAGCCCTGGGGCGGACAGATACGCAGTATTTT. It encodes CASSEALGRTDTQYF.

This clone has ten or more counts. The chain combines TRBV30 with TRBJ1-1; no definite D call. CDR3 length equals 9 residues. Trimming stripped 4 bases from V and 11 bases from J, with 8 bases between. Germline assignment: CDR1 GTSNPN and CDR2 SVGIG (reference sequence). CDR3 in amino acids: CAWIAGAFF. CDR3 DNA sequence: TGTGCCTGGATTGCGGGGGCTTTCTTT.

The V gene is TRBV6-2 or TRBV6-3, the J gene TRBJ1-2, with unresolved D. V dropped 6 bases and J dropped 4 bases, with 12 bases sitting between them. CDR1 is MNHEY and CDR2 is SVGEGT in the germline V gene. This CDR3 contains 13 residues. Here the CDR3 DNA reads TGTGCCAGCAGCGAGGACCTAGCCTATGGCTACACCTTC. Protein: CASSEDLAYGYTF.

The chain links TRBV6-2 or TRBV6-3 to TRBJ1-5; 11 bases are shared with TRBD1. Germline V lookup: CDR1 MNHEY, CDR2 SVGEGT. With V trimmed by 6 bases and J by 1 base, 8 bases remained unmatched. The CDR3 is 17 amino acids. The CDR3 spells CASSSGQGAMSNQPQHF. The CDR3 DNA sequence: TGTGCCAGCAGCTCTGGACAGGGGGCTATGAGCAATCAGCCCCAGCATTTT.